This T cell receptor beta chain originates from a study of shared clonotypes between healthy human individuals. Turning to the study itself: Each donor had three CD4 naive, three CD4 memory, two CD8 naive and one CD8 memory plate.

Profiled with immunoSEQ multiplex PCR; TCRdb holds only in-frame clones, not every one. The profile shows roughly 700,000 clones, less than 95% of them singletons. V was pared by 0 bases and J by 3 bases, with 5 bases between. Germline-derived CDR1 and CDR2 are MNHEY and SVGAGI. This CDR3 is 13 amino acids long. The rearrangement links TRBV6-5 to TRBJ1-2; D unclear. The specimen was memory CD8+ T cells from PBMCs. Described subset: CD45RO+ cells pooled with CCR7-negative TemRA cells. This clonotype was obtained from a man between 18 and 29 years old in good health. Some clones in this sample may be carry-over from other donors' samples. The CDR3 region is CASSYSVYYGYTF. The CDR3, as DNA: TGTGCCAGCAGTTACTCGGTCTACTATGGCTACACCTTC.